Here is one T cell receptor beta chain with its context. The data were taken from a study of blood T cell repertoires in COVID-19. Study at large: Sources were T cells, B-cell-depleted T cells, or PBMCs; the material itself was cDNA or gDNA.

There are 11 residues in the CDR3. Trimming left V 6 bases short and J 7 bases short, with 10 bases between. From germline, CDR1 is MNHEY and CDR2 SVGEGT. Here immunoSEQ multiplex PCR was the method, and the copy in TCRdb shows in-frame clones only, minus some. The table includes approximately 250,000 clones, 75% to 90% detected once. The chain carries TRBV6-2 or TRBV6-3 and TRBJ2-7, with TRBD2 as a possible D gene (6 bases). Sample: peripheral blood. This sequence originates from a human donor in a cohort sampled during active COVID-19. The CDR3 here is CASSLGREQYF. In DNA form, the CDR3 reads TGTGCCAGCAGCTTAGGGAGGGAGCAGTACTTC.